These T cell receptor beta chains were read from a single sample in a study of shared clonotypes between healthy human individuals. Some clones are missing from TCRdb's copy, which holds only in-frame ones; the method was immunoSEQ multiplex PCR. The sample lists more than 900,000 clones; approximately 80% were seen once. The sequencing input was memory CD4+ T cells from PBMCs. Source of these receptors: a man younger than 35 in good health. Some clones in this sample may be carry-over from other donors' samples. The CDR3 runs from the conserved cysteine through the conserved F or W. Clone size is shown for a subset of rows, as once, few, many or a class of expanded clone.

CDR3,size,J,V
CASSSGLGVVSTEAFF,NA,TRBJ1-1,TRBV5-1
CASSGQGANIQYF,NA,TRBJ2-4,TRBV2
CASEVRQGPNTEAFF,once,TRBJ1-1,TRBV7-9
CASSSREYATDTQYF,NA,TRBJ2-3,TRBV5-1
CASSPQGAGNTIYF,NA,TRBJ1-3,TRBV5-8
CASTTDREPNQPQHF,NA,TRBJ1-5,TRBV2
CASSYLSGNTIYF,NA,TRBJ1-3,TRBV6-6
CASSLGPRSGSTDTQYF,NA,TRBJ2-3,TRBV5-4
CASSQDQVAGGWTDTQYF,NA,TRBJ2-3,TRBV4-2
CASSLTGDNEQFF,NA,TRBJ2-1,TRBV5-1
CASSRITGHSGNTIYF,NA,TRBJ1-3,TRBV4-1